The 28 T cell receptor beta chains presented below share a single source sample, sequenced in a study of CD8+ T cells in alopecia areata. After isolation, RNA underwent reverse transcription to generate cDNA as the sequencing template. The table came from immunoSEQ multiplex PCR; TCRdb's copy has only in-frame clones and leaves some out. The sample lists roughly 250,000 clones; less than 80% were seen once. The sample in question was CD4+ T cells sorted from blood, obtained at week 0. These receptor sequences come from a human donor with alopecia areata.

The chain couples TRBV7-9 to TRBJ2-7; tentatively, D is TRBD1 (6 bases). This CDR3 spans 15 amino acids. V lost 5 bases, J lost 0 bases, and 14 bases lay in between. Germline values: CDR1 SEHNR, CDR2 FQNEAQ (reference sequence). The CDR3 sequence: CASSHRALSSYEQYF. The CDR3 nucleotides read TGTGCCAGCAGCCACAGGGCCCTCAGCTCCTACGAGCAGTACTTC.

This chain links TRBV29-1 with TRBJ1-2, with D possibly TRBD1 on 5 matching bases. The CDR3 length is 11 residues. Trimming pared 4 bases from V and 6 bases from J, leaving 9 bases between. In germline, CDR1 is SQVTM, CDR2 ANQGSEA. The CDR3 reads CSVVGEDGYTF. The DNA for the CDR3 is TGCAGCGTTGTGGGGGAGGATGGCTACACCTTC.

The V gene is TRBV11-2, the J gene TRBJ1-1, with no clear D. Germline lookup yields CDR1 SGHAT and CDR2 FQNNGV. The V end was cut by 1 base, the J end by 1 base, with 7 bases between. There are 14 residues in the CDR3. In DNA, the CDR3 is TGTGCCAGCAGCTTAGGACGGAAGAACACTGAAGCTTTCTTT. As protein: CASSLGRKNTEAFF.

CDR3 sequence (DNA): TGTGCCAACCACCCGGACAGCCGCCATGGCTACACCTTC. Protein: CANHPDSRHGYTF. This sequence joins TRBV2 and TRBJ1-2, with D perhaps matching TRBD1 (6 bases). The CDR3 consists of 13 residues. V lost 10 bases and J 6 bases, leaving 18 bases between the germline ends. Germline V gives CDR1 SNHLY, CDR2 FYNNEI. Based on the CDR3 plus reference TRBV2 and TRBJ1-2, the full variable domain is EPEVTQTPSHQVTQMGQEVILRCVPISNHLYFYWYRQILGQKVEFLVSFYNNEISEKSEIFDDQFSVERPDGSNFTLKIRSTKLEDSAMYFCANHPDSRHGYTFGSGTRLTVV.

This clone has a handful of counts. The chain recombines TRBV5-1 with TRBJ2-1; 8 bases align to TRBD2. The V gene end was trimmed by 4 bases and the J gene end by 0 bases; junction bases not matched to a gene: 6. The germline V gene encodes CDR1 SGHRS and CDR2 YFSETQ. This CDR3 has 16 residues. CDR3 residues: CASSPLAGSSYNEQFF. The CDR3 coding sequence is TGCGCCAGCAGCCCATTAGCGGGGAGCTCCTACAATGAGCAGTTCTTC.

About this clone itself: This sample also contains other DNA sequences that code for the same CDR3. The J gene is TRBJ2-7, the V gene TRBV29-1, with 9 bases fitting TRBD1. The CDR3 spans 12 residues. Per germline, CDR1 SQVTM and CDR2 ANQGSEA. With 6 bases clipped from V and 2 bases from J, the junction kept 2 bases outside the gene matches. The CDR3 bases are TGCAGCGTGCGGACAGGGGCCTACGAGCAGTACTTC. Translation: CSVRTGAYEQYF.

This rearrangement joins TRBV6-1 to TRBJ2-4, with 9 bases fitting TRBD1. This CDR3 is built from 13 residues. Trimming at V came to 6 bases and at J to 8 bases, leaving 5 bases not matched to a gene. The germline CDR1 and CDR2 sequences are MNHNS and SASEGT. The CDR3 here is CASRRTGEDIQYF. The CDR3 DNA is TGTGCCAGCAGGAGGACAGGGGAGGACATTCAGTACTTC.

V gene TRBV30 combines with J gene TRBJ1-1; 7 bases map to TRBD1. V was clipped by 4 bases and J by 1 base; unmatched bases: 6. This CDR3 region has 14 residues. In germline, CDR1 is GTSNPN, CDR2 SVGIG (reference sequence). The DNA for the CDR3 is TGTGCCTGGACGACAGGGCGTCGGAACACTGAAGCTTTCTTT. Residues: CAWTTGRRNTEAFF. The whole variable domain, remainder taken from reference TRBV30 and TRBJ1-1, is SQTIHQWPATLVQPVGSPLSLECTVEGTSNPNLYWYRQAAGRGLQLLFYSVGIGQISSEVPQNLSASRPQDRQFILSSKKLLLSDSGFYLCAWTTGRRNTEAFFGQGTRLTVV.

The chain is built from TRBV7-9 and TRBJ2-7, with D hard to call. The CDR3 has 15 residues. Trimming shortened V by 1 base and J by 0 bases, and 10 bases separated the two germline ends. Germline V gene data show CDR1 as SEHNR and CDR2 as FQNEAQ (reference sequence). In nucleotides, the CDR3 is TGTGCCAGCAGCTTAGGGCACAGTAACTCCTACGAGCAGTACTTC. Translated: CASSLGHSNSYEQYF.

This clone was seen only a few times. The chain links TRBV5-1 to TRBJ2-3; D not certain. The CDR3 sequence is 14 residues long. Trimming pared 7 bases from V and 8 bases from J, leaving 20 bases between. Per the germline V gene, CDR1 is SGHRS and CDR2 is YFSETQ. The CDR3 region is CASRPRRVLGTQYF. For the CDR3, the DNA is TGCGCCAGCCGGCCCCGAAGGGTCTTGGGTACGCAGTATTTT. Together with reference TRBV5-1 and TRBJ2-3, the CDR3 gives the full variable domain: KAGVTQTPRYLIKTRGQQVTLSCSPISGHRSVSWYQQTPGQGLQFLFEYFSETQRNKGNFPGRFSGRQFSNSRSEMNVSTLELGDSALYLCASRPRRVLGTQYFGPGTRLTVL.

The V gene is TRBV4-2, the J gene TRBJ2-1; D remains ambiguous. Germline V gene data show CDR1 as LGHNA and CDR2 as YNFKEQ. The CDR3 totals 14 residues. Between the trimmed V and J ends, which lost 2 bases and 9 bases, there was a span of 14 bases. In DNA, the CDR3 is TGTGCCAGCAGCCAAAGGCCGATAGTAAGTGAGCAGTTCTTC. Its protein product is CASSQRPIVSEQFF.

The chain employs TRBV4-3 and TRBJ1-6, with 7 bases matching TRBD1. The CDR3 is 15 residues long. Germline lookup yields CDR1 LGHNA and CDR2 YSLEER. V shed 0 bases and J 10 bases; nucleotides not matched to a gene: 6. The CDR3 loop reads CASSQDDRVSSPLHF. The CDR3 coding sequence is TGCGCCAGCAGCCAAGACGACAGGGTCTCCTCACCCCTCCACTTT.

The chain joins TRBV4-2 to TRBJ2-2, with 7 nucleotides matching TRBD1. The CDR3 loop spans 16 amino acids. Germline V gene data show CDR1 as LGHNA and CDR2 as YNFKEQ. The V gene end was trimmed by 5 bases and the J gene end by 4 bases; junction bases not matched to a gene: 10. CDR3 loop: CASSSRDSLLTGELFF. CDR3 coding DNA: TGTGCCAGCAGCTCTCGGGACAGCCTTCTCACCGGGGAGCTGTTTTTT.

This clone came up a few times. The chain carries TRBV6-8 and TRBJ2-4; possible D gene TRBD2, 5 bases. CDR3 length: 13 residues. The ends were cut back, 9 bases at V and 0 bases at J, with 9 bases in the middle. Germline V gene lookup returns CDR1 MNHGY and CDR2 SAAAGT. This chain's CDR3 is CARSGLAKNIQYF. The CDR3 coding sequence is TGTGCCAGGAGCGGACTAGCCAAAAACATTCAGTACTTC.

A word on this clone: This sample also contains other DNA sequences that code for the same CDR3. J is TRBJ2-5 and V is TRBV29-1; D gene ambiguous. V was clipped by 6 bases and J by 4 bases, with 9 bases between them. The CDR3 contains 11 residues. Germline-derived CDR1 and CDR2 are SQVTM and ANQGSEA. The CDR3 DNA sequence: TGCAGCGTCGTGGTGGGAGAGACCCAGTACTTC. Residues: CSVVVGETQYF.

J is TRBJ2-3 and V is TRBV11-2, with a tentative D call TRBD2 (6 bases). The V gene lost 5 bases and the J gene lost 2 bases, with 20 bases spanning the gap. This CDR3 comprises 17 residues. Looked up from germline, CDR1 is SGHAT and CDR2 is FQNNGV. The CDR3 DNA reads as TGTGCCAGCAGCCCATACCCACGGGGGAGTAACACAGATACGCAGTATTTT. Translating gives CASSPYPRGSNTDTQYF.

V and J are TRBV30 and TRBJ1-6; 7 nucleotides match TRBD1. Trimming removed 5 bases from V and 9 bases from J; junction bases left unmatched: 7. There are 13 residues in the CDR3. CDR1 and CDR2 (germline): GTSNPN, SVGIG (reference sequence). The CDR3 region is CAWVSGGASPLHF. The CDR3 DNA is TGTGCCTGGGTCTCAGGGGGAGCTTCACCCCTCCACTTT.

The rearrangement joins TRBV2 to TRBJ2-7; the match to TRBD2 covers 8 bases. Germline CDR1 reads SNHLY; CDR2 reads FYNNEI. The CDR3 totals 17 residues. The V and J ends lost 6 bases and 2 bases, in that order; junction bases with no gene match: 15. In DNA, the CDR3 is TGTGCCAGCAGAAGGAGGGATTTAGCGGGGCCAGCCTACGAGCAGTACTTC. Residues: CASRRRDLAGPAYEQYF.

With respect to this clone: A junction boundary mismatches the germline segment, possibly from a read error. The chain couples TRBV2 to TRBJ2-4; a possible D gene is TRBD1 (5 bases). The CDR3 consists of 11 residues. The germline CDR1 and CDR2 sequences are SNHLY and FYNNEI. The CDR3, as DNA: TGTGCCAGCAGTGAACGGACAACGACGAACTTC. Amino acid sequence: CASSERTTTNF.

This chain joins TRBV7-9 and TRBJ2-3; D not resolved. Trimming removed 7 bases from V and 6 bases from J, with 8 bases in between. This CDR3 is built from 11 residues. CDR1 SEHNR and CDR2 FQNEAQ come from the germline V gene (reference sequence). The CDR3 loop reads CASTAGDTQYF. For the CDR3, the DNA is TGTGCCAGCACCGCTGGGGATACGCAGTATTTT.

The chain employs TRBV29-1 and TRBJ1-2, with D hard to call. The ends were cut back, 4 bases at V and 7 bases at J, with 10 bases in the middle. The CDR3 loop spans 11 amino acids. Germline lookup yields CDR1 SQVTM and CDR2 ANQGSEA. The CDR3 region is CSVVGRTGYTF. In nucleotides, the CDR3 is TGCAGCGTTGTGGGCAGGACTGGCTACACCTTC. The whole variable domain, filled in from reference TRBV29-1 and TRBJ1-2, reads SAVISQKPSRDICQRGTSLTIQCQVDSQVTMMFWYRQQPGQSLTLIATANQGSEATYESGFVIDKFPISRPNLTFSTLTVSNMSPEDSSIYLCSVVGRTGYTFGSGTRLTVV.

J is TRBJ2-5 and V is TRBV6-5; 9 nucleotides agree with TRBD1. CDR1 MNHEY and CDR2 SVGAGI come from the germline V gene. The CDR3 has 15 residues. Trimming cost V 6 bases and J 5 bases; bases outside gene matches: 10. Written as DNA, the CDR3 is TGTGCCAGCAGCCTCGGACAGGGGTGGGGGGAGACCCAGTACTTC. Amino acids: CASSLGQGWGETQYF.

CDR3 coding DNA: TGTGCCAGCAGCCAAGTTACAGGGGCCGAGACCCAGTACTTC. Amino acid sequence: CASSQVTGAETQYF. V is TRBV4-2 and J is TRBJ2-5; the match to TRBD1 covers 7 bases. The CDR3 totals 14 residues. CDR1 LGHNA and CDR2 YNFKEQ come from the germline V gene. The junction had 4 bases not matched to a gene; V was cut back by 1 base and J by 5 bases.

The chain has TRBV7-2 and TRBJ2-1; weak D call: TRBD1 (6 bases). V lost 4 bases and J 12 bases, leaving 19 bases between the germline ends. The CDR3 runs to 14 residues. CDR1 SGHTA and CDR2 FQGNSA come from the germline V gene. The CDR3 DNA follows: TGTGCCAGCAGCTCTTACGCCGGGACCAGGGGGCAGTTCTTC. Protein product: CASSSYAGTRGQFF.

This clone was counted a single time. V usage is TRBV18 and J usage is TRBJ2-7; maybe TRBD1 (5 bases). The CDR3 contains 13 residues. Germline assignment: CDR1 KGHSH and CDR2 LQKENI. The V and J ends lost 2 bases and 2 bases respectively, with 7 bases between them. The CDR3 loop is CASSPIGAYEQYF. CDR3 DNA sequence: TGTGCCAGCTCACCAATAGGGGCCTACGAGCAGTACTTC.

Here the CDR3 reads CASSSGTGVYEQYF. CDR3 coding DNA: TGTGCCAGTAGCTCCGGGACAGGGGTCTACGAGCAGTACTTC. The chain carries TRBV19 and TRBJ2-7; 10 bases are a match to TRBD1. Germline V gene lookup returns CDR1 LNHDA and CDR2 SQIVND (reference sequence). V gave up 6 bases and J gave up 3 bases; unmatched junction bases: 5. This CDR3 comprises 14 residues.

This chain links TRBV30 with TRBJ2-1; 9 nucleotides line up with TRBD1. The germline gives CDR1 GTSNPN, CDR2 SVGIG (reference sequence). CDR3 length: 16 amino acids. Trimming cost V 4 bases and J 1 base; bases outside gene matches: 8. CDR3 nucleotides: TGTGCCTGGAAGACCGGGACAGGGCTATCCTACAATGAGCAGTTCTTC. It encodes CAWKTGTGLSYNEQFF.

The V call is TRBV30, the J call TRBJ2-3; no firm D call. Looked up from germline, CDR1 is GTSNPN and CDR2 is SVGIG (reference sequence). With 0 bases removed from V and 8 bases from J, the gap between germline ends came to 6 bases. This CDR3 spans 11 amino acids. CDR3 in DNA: TGTGCCTGGAGTGTTGTGGGTACGCAGTATTTT. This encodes CAWSVVGTQYF.